This entry describes one T cell receptor (beta chain). The data are from a study of blood T cell repertoires in COVID-19. Original data processing: The authors estimated nucleated cell counts from reference gene primer amplification. Profiled with immunoSEQ multiplex PCR; TCRdb holds only in-frame clones, not every one. V and J calls and clone size come straight from that table; D and trimming were deduced from the DNA. The sample has 250,000 to 400,000 clones, around 87% seen once. This CDR3 spans 14 amino acids. J gave up 3 bases and V 3 bases, and 7 bases lay outside the gene matches. Germline lookup yields CDR1 DFQATT and CDR2 SNEGSKA (reference sequence). In terms of age and location, participants ranged from roughly 18 to 95 years and lived in 24 US areas.

The sequence derives from a woman younger than 45 who had recovered from COVID-19. The rearrangement uses TRBV20-1 and TRBJ2-7; 8 bases are shared with TRBD1. The sequenced sample was PBMCs or T cells enriched from blood (not recorded which). This CDR3 reads CSASIRTGSYEQYF. The CDR3, as DNA: TGCAGTGCTAGTATTCGGACAGGGAGCTACGAGCAGTACTTC.